A selection of T cell receptor beta chains follows, all from one sample in a study of blood T cell repertoires in COVID-19. The data were produced by immunoSEQ multiplex PCR, yet TCRdb's version contains in-frame clones alone and is incomplete. Among roughly 180,000 clones listed, 70% to 90% were seen once. Sequencing was performed on peripheral blood. Receptor source: a man aged 80 or over with COVID-19, enrolled during active disease. Both conserved end residues are part of each CDR3. The order of the fields is CDR3 protein, J gene, V gene.

CASSPQNRGETQYF,TRBJ2-5,TRBV18
CASSYGQGAYNEQFF,TRBJ2-1,TRBV6-5
CASSLVEGIRGYGYTF,TRBJ1-2,TRBV11-2
CASSLVAGQGGHEQYF,TRBJ2-7,TRBV5-1
CASGLGTGVDTQYF,TRBJ2-3,TRBV12-5
CASSTRRGGGTEAFF,TRBJ1-1,TRBV5-1
CASSPGTGTSPLHF,TRBJ1-6,TRBV7-9
CASSSRTSGGRGEQFF,TRBJ2-1,TRBV7-2
CASSFGRGNEQFF,TRBJ2-1,TRBV27
CASSLRSIANYGYTF,TRBJ1-2,TRBV4-1
CASSRQGSLTGELFF,TRBJ2-2,TRBV6-5
CASSEGALAEAFF,TRBJ1-1,TRBV6-1
CASSLNRDSYNEQFF,TRBJ2-1,TRBV7-3
CASSLPELGMGGNEQFF,TRBJ2-1,TRBV10-2
CASSLGQGANQPQHF,TRBJ1-5,TRBV7-2
CASSFQQALGMNTEAFF,TRBJ1-1,TRBV2
CASTDVGRSNSPLHF,TRBJ1-6,TRBV5-1
CASSFGGGAYETQYF,TRBJ2-5,TRBV5-4
CASSIRDTEAFF,TRBJ1-1,TRBV19
CASSWTGGYTF,TRBJ1-2,TRBV3-1/TRBV3-2
CASSLVTGHTEAFF,TRBJ1-1,TRBV5-1
CASTPSRQGYEQYF,TRBJ2-7,TRBV2
CASTYRRLGSGELFF,TRBJ2-2,TRBV6-5
CASSDRDRGDPNIQYF,TRBJ2-4,TRBV6-2/TRBV6-3
CASSPGGRGSPLHF,TRBJ1-6,TRBV18
CASSSPGLATSSGANVLTF,TRBJ2-6,TRBV7-3
CASSSSGNTEAFF,TRBJ1-1,TRBV6-2/TRBV6-3
CATSDSRTGGKAFF,TRBJ1-1,TRBV24-1
CASSLDRGVIYEQYF,TRBJ2-7,TRBV7-2
CATLDAGLVYGYTF,TRBJ1-2,TRBV6-5
CASSSGQGRTEAFF,TRBJ1-1,TRBV5-1
CASSLGVAEPQHF,TRBJ1-5,TRBV5-6
CATSDFGVSTDTQYF,TRBJ2-3,TRBV24-1
CASSVQGFHNSPLHF,TRBJ1-6,TRBV2
CASSLHRGRGKATNEKLFF,TRBJ1-4,TRBV5-5
CASSFRGEKLFF,TRBJ1-4,TRBV28
CASSPGTRLTDTQYF,TRBJ2-3,TRBV6-2/TRBV6-3
CASSVGGGEQETQYF,TRBJ2-5,TRBV9
CASSQEGGWQPQHF,TRBJ1-5,TRBV3-1/TRBV3-2
CASSRDIYGYTF,TRBJ1-2,TRBV2
CATRRNGGNEQFF,TRBJ2-1,TRBV11-3
CASSLFAGDQYF,TRBJ2-5,TRBV5-8
CASSVGRGTDYGYTF,TRBJ1-2,TRBV9